Following are 11 T cell receptor beta chains from one sample sequenced in a study of blood T cell repertoires in COVID-19. The protocol was immunoSEQ multiplex PCR, while the TCRdb copy is restricted to in-frame clones and leaves out a portion. The sample includes about 340,000 clones, 65% to 90% of them seen just once. Material for sequencing was peripheral blood. The receptors were sampled from a woman in her sixties with COVID-19, enrolled during active disease.

V and J are TRBV6-2 or TRBV6-3 and TRBJ1-5; 9 bases map to TRBD1. Looked up from germline, CDR1 is MNHEY and CDR2 is SVGEGT. V lost 2 bases and J lost 8; bases outside the gene matches: 7. This CDR3 comprises 15 residues. CDR3 nucleotide sequence: TGTGCCAGCAGTTACGATGACAGGGGGTACAAGCCCCAGCATTTT. Translating it yields CASSYDDRGYKPQHF.

This chain connects TRBV5-4 to TRBJ1-2, with no clear D. This CDR3 has 13 residues. V was clipped by 4 bases and J by 5 bases, with 12 bases between them. Looked up from germline, CDR1 is SGHNT and CDR2 is YYREEE (reference sequence). The CDR3, as DNA: TGTGCCAGCAGCGAGGGTCCCATATATGGCTACACCTTC. Residues: CASSEGPIYGYTF. The variable domain in full, with the rest retrieved from reference TRBV5-4 and TRBJ1-2, is ETGVTQSPTHLIKTRGQQVTLRCSSQSGHNTVSWYQQALGQGPQFIFQYYREEENGRGNFPPRFSGLQFPNYSSELNVNALELDDSALYLCASSEGPIYGYTFGSGTRLTVV.

V usage is TRBV4-3 and J usage is TRBJ1-1; D is unresolved. Per the germline V gene, CDR1 is LGHNA and CDR2 is YSLEER. CDR3 length equals 15 residues. V shed 0 bases and J shed 1 base, with 9 bases lying between them. The CDR3 sequence is CASSQDRGSNTEAFF. CDR3 nucleotide sequence: TGCGCCAGCAGCCAAGATCGGGGTTCGAACACTGAAGCTTTCTTT.

The genes are TRBV5-6 and TRBJ2-1; D perhaps matches TRBD2 (5 bases). CDR1 is SGHDT, CDR2 YYEEEE, per germline. Trimming shortened V by 4 bases and J by 3 bases, and 14 bases separated the two germline ends. The CDR3 loop spans 15 amino acids. The CDR3: CASSSLVLDYNEQFF. The CDR3 region has the DNA TGTGCCAGCAGCAGTCTAGTACTAGACTACAATGAGCAGTTCTTC.

Points on this clone: This sample includes further DNA sequences coding for the same CDR3. This chain joins TRBV28 and TRBJ1-2; 9 nucleotides align to TRBD1. J gave up 5 bases and V 5 bases, and 3 bases lay outside the gene matches. Germline V gene sequence: CDR1 MDHEN, CDR2 SYDVKM. CDR3 length: 13 residues. Here the CDR3 DNA reads TGTGCCAGCAGTCCCGGACAGGGGTATGGCTACACCTTC. It translates to CASSPGQGYGYTF.

This chain links TRBV5-6 with TRBJ1-5, with TRBD1 identical over 8 bases. Germline lookup yields CDR1 SGHDT and CDR2 YYEEEE. The CDR3 sequence is 14 residues long. The trim removed 0 bases at V and 6 bases at J, leaving 2 bases unmatched. In nucleotides, the CDR3 is TGTGCCAGCAGCTTGGGGACAGGGCGTCAGCCCCAGCATTTT. Protein: CASSLGTGRQPQHF.

The gene calls are TRBV19 and TRBJ2-2; a possible D gene is TRBD1 (6 bases). V was shortened by 3 bases and J by 6 bases, with 11 bases between the two germline ends. The germline V gene has CDR1 LNHDA and CDR2 SQIVND (reference sequence). This CDR3 is built from 14 residues. For the CDR3, the DNA is TGTGCCAGTAGTATTTTACAGGGCTCCGGGGAGCTGTTTTTT. The encoded protein is CASSILQGSGELFF. Using reference TRBV19 and TRBJ2-2 for the parts outside the CDR3, the full variable domain is DGGITQSPKYLFRKEGQNVTLSCEQNLNHDAMYWYRQDPGQGLRLIYYSQIVNDFQKGDIAEGYSVSREKKESFPLTVTSAQKNPTAFYLCASSILQGSGELFFGEGSRLTVL.

J is TRBJ2-1 and V is TRBV7-9, with 7 bases identical to TRBD1. This CDR3 is 14 amino acids long. CDR1 and CDR2 from the germline V gene are SEHNR and FQNEAQ (reference sequence). V lost 6 bases, J lost 4 bases, and 6 bases stayed unmatched. The CDR3 DNA sequence: TGTGCCAGCAGAGGGGGACAGCCGTACAATGAGCAGTTCTTC. This codes for CASRGGQPYNEQFF.

This clone has only one observation. The chain has TRBV14 and TRBJ2-7; 7 positions match TRBD1. V trimming: 1 base; J trimming: 5 bases; junction bases outside the gene matches: 11. The germline V gene encodes CDR1 SGHDN and CDR2 FVKESK. The CDR3 contains 16 residues. The CDR3 region is CASSQGKGTVGHEQYF. CDR3 coding DNA: TGTGCCAGCAGCCAAGGTAAGGGGACAGTGGGACACGAGCAGTACTTC.

The chain links TRBV2 to TRBJ1-2; D might be TRBD1 (5 bases). This CDR3 contains 13 residues. Germline V CDR1 and CDR2: SNHLY, FYNNEI. The germline V and J ends were trimmed by 6 bases and 4 bases, with 12 bases remaining between them. The CDR3 nucleotides are TGTGCCAGCAGGCCTCCGGGGGTCTATGGCTACACCTTC. Translated, it gives CASRPPGVYGYTF.

The V call is TRBV2, the J call TRBJ1-2; possibly TRBD1 for D (5 bases). The ends were cut back, 0 bases at V and 8 bases at J, with 19 bases in the middle. Per the germline V gene, CDR1 is SNHLY and CDR2 is FYNNEI. The CDR3 is made up of 16 amino acids. The DNA of the CDR3 is TGTGCCAGCAGTGAAGCGGATGGCTACAGGCCGGCGGGCTACACCTTC. This encodes CASSEADGYRPAGYTF.